A single sample is the source of the 2 T cell receptor beta chains below, sequenced in a study of T cell repertoires in cytomegalovirus infection. TCRdb reprocessed the reads with MiXCR, giving one entry per CDR3 protein. The top ten clones hold around 12% of a sample with around 770,000 distinct CDR3 sequences, 25% to 35% of them seen once. Antigen specificity for these receptors is unknown. Source: cultured CD8+ T cells from PBMCs, taken from culture after CMV antigen stimulation. The receptors here all came from a human donor in good health (CMV status not recorded). Some clones in this sample may be carry-over from other donors' samples.

The gene calls are TRBV6-2 or TRBV6-3 and TRBJ2-1, with D tentatively TRBD2 (7 bases). The CDR3 sequence is 16 residues long. V was trimmed by 0 bases and J by 4 bases, leaving 13 bases between them. Germline assignment: CDR1 MNHEY and CDR2 SVGEGT. In DNA, the CDR3 is TGTGCCAGCAGTTACTCAGGCGGGGGCCGTTACAATGAGCAGTTCTTC. As protein: CASSYSGGGRYNEQFF.

This clonotype has a handful of counts. The chain couples TRBV29-1 to TRBJ2-1; 12 bases are a match to TRBD2. With 3 bases clipped from V and 4 bases from J, the junction kept 7 bases outside the gene matches. Per the germline V gene, CDR1 is SQVTM and CDR2 is ANQGSEA. The CDR3 consists of 16 residues. CDR3 region: CSVDSSGGVSYNEQFF. The CDR3 DNA is TGCAGCGTTGATTCTAGCGGGGGGGTCTCATACAATGAGCAGTTCTTC.